This TCR beta chain was profiled in a study of tumor and adjacent non-tumor tissue in lung cancer. Overall study context: Aged roughly 31 to 85 years, patients included nine to eleven men and 4 to 6 women with stage I to III disease. Notes on the study in general: Higher tumor TCR diversity was associated with shorter survival. Top 100 clones took a larger repertoire share in normal lung. Tumor tissue had significantly higher TCR diversity than normal lung.

Germline CDR1 PRHDT, CDR2 FYEKMQ (reference sequence). The CDR3 loop spans 15 amino acids. Losses at the gene ends were 5 bases for V and 8 bases for J; bases not matched to a gene: 10. The template was RNA from unsorted bulk tissue. Distant lung tissue was collected more than 3 cm away from the tumor edge. TCRbeta libraries were built with three rounds of nested PCR, modified from ARM-PCR. MiXCR was run by TCRdb on the multiplex PCR reads, yielding one entry per CDR3 protein. The data contain some 99,000 distinct CDR3 sequences, roughly two thirds of them seen just once; the ten biggest clones take up 15% to 20%. In the case of this clonotype: The antigen is not known. Here the CDR3 omits its conserved ending phenylalanine or tryptophan, so a read error is the likely source.

The receptor was derived from a man aged 55 to 70 with non-small cell lung cancer. The rearrangement joins TRBV13 to TRBJ2-1; 9 positions match TRBD1. The sample consisted of distant non-tumor lung tissue. The CDR3 DNA sequence: TGTGCCAGCAGCCGAAGACAGGGGGGTTGGGATGAGCAGTTCCTC. It translates to CASSRRQGGWDEQFL.